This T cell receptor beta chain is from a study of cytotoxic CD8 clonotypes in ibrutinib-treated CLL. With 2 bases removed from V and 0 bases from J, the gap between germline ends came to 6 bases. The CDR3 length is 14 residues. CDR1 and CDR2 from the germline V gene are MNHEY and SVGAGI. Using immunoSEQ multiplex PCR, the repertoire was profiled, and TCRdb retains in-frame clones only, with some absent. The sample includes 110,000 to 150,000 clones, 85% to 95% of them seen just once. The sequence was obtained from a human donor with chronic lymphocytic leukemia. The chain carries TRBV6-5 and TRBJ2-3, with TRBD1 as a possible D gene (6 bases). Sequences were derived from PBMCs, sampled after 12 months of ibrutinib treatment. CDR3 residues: CASSYGQSTDTQYF. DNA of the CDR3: TGTGCCAGCAGTTACGGACAGAGCACAGATACGCAGTATTTT.